One and the same sample provided the 28 T cell receptor beta chains below, sequenced in a study of T cells expressing NK-cell markers. TCRdb reprocessed the 5' RACE reads; each CDR3 protein has one entry and no DNA is given. The sample totals 300,000 to 500,000 distinct CDR3 sequences; its top ten clones hold about 10%. The material sequenced was blood T cells: a sorted CD56 or NKG2C T cell subset, CD4+ or CD8+ T cells, or bulk PBMC T cells (not recorded which). These receptor sequences come from a woman aged 45-59 years in good health.

The V call is TRBV29-1, the J call TRBJ2-7. Germline V lookup: CDR1 SQVTM, CDR2 ANQGSEA. This CDR3 is 13 amino acids long. The CDR3 region is CSVVWTDNYEQYF.

This CDR3 is CASSQDPSTHRELFF. This chain connects TRBV3-1 to TRBJ2-2. The CDR3 is made up of 15 amino acids. In germline, CDR1 is LGHDT, CDR2 YNNKEL (reference sequence).

The gene calls are TRBV15 and TRBJ2-1; the D call of TRBD2 rests on TCRdb alone, since no DNA is present to check it. The CDR3 runs to 18 residues. CDR1 and CDR2 from the germline V gene are LNHNV and YYDKDF (reference sequence). CDR3: CATSRRRAGREGRNEQFF.

This chain connects TRBV27 to TRBJ2-1; TCRdb gives TRBD2 as the D gene, but with no DNA this cannot be confirmed. Germline V gene lookup returns CDR1 MNHEY and CDR2 SMNVEV (reference sequence). The CDR3 extends over 15 amino acids. CDR3 sequence reads: CASRLAAPSYNEQFF.

The chain couples TRBV28 to TRBJ2-4; TCRdb's assignment of TRBD1 cannot be checked, as there is no DNA. The CDR3 sequence is 15 residues long. Germline loops: CDR1 MDHEN, CDR2 SYDVKM. The CDR3 sequence: CAAQSPGGTGDIQYF.

The chain recombines TRBV7-9 with TRBJ2-3; TCRdb returns TRBD2, unconfirmable since there is no DNA. The CDR3 is 16 residues long. Germline loops: CDR1 SEHNR, CDR2 FQNEAQ (reference sequence). The CDR3 spells CASSWGTTQITDTQYF.

The chain carries TRBV5-5 and TRBJ1-2; with no DNA, the TCRdb D assignment of TRBD1 cannot be verified. From germline, CDR1 is SGHKS and CDR2 YYEKEE (reference sequence). This CDR3 is 13 amino acids long. The CDR3 protein is CASSITGGGGYTF.

The chain recombines TRBV14 with TRBJ2-1. In germline, CDR1 is SGHDN, CDR2 FVKESK. CDR3 length equals 16 residues. CDR3 in amino acids: CASSQVSGMPLNEQFF.

The chain couples TRBV20-1 to TRBJ2-4; TCRdb gives TRBD1 as the D gene, but with no DNA this cannot be confirmed. Germline V CDR1 and CDR2: DFQATT, SNEGSKA (reference sequence). The CDR3 loop spans 14 amino acids. CDR3: CSAREYLINGAEYF.

The chain joins TRBV12-3 or TRBV12-4 to TRBJ1-6; TCRdb's D call, TRBD1, is unchecked because there is no DNA. The CDR3 totals 14 residues. The CDR3 region is CASREGTVRSPLHF.

The V call is TRBV5-6, the J call TRBJ2-1; TCRdb's D call, TRBD2, is unchecked because there is no DNA. This CDR3 spans 14 amino acids. Germline-derived CDR1 and CDR2 are SGHDT and YYEEEE. CDR3 in amino acids: CASSLGAGGDEQFF.

The CDR3 is CASSLGPTVLGAFF. This rearrangement joins TRBV5-1 to TRBJ1-1; the TCRdb D gene call, TRBD1, has no DNA to confirm it. The CDR3 length is 14 residues. CDR1 is SGHRS and CDR2 is YFSETQ in the germline V gene.

The V gene is TRBV6-6, the J gene TRBJ2-1; the D call from TCRdb, TRBD2, cannot be confirmed without DNA. This CDR3 is built from 12 residues. Germline CDR1 MNHNY, CDR2 SVGAGI (reference sequence). CDR3 sequence reads: CASSKTSAEQFF.

The CDR3 protein is CASSLEGQGILEQYF. The chain joins TRBV5-1 to TRBJ2-7; TCRdb picks TRBD1, but there is no DNA to check that call. The germline V gene has CDR1 SGHRS and CDR2 YFSETQ. There are 15 residues in the CDR3.

This chain links TRBV24-1 with TRBJ2-5; TCRdb designates TRBD1, a call that cannot be tested without DNA. The V gene's germline CDR1 is KGHDR and CDR2 SFDVKD. The CDR3 is made up of 15 amino acids. The CDR3 loop reads CATSDWRGGLETQYF.

This chain uses TRBV12-3 or TRBV12-4 with TRBJ1-2; TCRdb's assignment of TRBD1 cannot be checked, as there is no DNA. The CDR3 has 13 residues. CDR3 sequence reads: CASCPDRKGGYTF.

The CDR3 is CASRRTGEIYGYTF. V usage is TRBV28 and J usage is TRBJ1-2; TCRdb designates TRBD1, a call that cannot be tested without DNA. The germline gives CDR1 MDHEN, CDR2 SYDVKM. The CDR3 is made up of 14 amino acids.

The CDR3 here is CASSLVDTQYF. The chain couples TRBV12-3 or TRBV12-4 to TRBJ2-3. The CDR3 spans 11 residues.

The chain joins TRBV7-6 to TRBJ1-1. Per germline, CDR1 SGHVS and CDR2 FNYEAQ. The CDR3 covers 16 residues. CDR3 sequence: CASSLAHPGTNTEAFF. Complete variable domain (other parts from reference TRBV7-6 and TRBJ1-1): GAGVSQSPRYKVTKRGQDVALRCDPISGHVSLYWYRQALGQGPEFLTYFNYEAQQDKSGLPNDRFSAERPEGSISTLTIQRTEQRDSAMYRCASSLAHPGTNTEAFFGQGTRLTVV.

This sequence joins TRBV2 and TRBJ2-3. CDR1 and CDR2 (germline): SNHLY, FYNNEI. The CDR3 has 12 residues. CDR3: CASRAAEDTQYF.

The chain is built from TRBV7-3 and TRBJ2-5; TCRdb names TRBD2, which stays unverified in the absence of DNA. The CDR3 consists of 16 residues. From germline, CDR1 is SGHTA and CDR2 FQGTGA. CDR3 loop: CASSLNRGGGQETQYF.

V is TRBV4-2 and J is TRBJ2-1; TCRdb's D call, TRBD2, is unchecked because there is no DNA. This CDR3 contains 17 residues. Germline V CDR1 and CDR2: LGHNA, YNFKEQ. CDR3 sequence reads: CASSQEGGLAGGNEQFF.

The chain uses TRBV5-5 and TRBJ2-5; the TRBD1 assignment by TCRdb is unverifiable without DNA. The CDR3 is 13 amino acids. CDR1 SGHKS and CDR2 YYEKEE come from the germline V gene (reference sequence). The CDR3 sequence: CASSLVPGETQYF.

This rearrangement joins TRBV10-1 to TRBJ2-7; the D call from TCRdb, TRBD1, cannot be confirmed without DNA. Germline values: CDR1 WNHNN, CDR2 SYGVQD (reference sequence). The CDR3 runs to 13 residues. The chain's CDR3 is CASSGTGVGEQYF.

The CDR3 sequence is CATTGVGVASYEQYF. V usage is TRBV6-5 and J usage is TRBJ2-7; TCRdb reports TRBD1, a call that lacks DNA to check it against. This CDR3 has 15 amino acids. The V gene's germline CDR1 is MNHEY and CDR2 SVGAGI.

The chain uses TRBV9 and TRBJ2-7; the TRBD1 assignment by TCRdb is unverifiable without DNA. The germline CDR1 and CDR2 sequences are SGDLS and YYNGEE. This CDR3 is 15 amino acids long. CDR3 sequence: CASSETGTETYEQYF.

This chain links TRBV5-1 with TRBJ2-7; the TCRdb call, TRBD2, lacks DNA for checking. CDR1 SGHRS and CDR2 YFSETQ come from the germline V gene. The CDR3 spans 19 residues. The CDR3: CASSLRTSGGSGERYEQYF. The complete variable domain, with remaining parts taken from reference TRBV5-1 and TRBJ2-7, reads KAGVTQTPRYLIKTRGQQVTLSCSPISGHRSVSWYQQTPGQGLQFLFEYFSETQRNKGNFPGRFSGRQFSNSRSEMNVSTLELGDSALYLCASSLRTSGGSGERYEQYFGPGTRLTVT.

This chain links TRBV27 with TRBJ2-3; the D call from TCRdb, TRBD1, cannot be confirmed without DNA. The germline CDR1 and CDR2 sequences are MNHEY and SMNVEV (reference sequence). CDR3 length equals 16 residues. The CDR3 spells CASSLRTGRSTDTQYF.